Reported below is one T cell receptor beta chain. Its binding antigen is unknown. No much larger clone is present one base from it, and per-base qualities are unavailable. From the cysteine up to the phenylalanine, the CDR3 has a length of 20 residues. Only the CDR3 part of the read is kept: 60 bases, read in frame from the first base. The CDR1 and CDR2 encoded by the germline V gene (reference sequence) are LNHNV and YYDKDF. Ends trimmed: V by 5 bases, J by 2 bases; bases unmatched to a gene: 16. Participants in the prospective study were aged about 18 to 90 years, lived in 24 United States geographic areas, and enrolled through a virtual design. In the prospective study, cohorts were assigned on the basis of participant-reported clinical history obtained from a screening survey and a study questionnaire. Mobile phlebotomists in the prospective study collected whole blood, serum and a nasopharyngeal or oropharyngeal swab from every participant. Participants in the prospective study had the option to provide additional blood draws and questionnaires over a roughly 2-month period. Blood samples from the prospective study were shipped frozen or at room temperature prior to DNA extraction.

The entry originates in a study of blood T cell repertoires in COVID-19 (dated by TCRdb to 2020 to 2021). In terms of the full investigation: Samples covering the acute and convalescent phases of COVID-19 were provided by collaborators in the United States, Italy and Spain. The prospective study material was composed of cDNA or gDNA derived from T cells, B-cell-depleted T cells, or PBMCs. Subjects who had been exposed to COVID-19, were actively infected with it, or had recovered from it provided the deeply sampled blood TCRbeta repertoires that made up the dataset. The repertoires were released in a freely available public database meant as a resource for research on the immune response to SARS-CoV-2. The samples were drawn from two sources: the first 160 participants of the ongoing ImmuneRACE study, and 1,200 or so subjects contributed by 6 global collaborators. A de-identified subject ID, COVID-19 status, age in years and sex were almost always included in the sample metadata. HLA class I and class II types, where available, came from metadata supplied by the sample provider rather than from assay-based typing. The study at large found these results: Clinical and demographic metadata were provided uncurated, with the amount varying by source and participant.

TCRbeta CDR3 regions were amplified from genomic DNA using the immunoSEQ Assay, a bias-controlled multiplex PCR. Per the source publication's procedure: The number of nucleated cells in each sample was estimated from the amplification of reference gene primers within the assay. Sequence reads were collapsed and filtered to measure the absolute abundance of every unique TCRbeta CDR3 rearrangement. For each sample, productive Simpson clonality was calculated as the square root of Simpson's diversity index over productive rearrangements. What TCRdb holds here is the immuneACCESS table cut down to in-frame rearrangements. Part of the clones is not present; checked against another copy, under half of the missing clones reflect an unresolved V gene, and the others are unexplained. Clone size and V and J calls were adopted from that table, with D and trimming inferred from the DNA. For this sample there are approximately 300,000 clones; around 91% appear just once. The top ten constitute 3.5% to 4.5% of the sample.

The sample comprised PBMCs or T cells enriched from blood (not recorded which). The clonotype originates from a young woman with acute COVID-19. In this chain, TRBV15 is recombined with TRBJ2-3, with TRBD2 identical over 13 junction bases. The nucleotides are TGTGCCACCAGCGGCCCGGGACTAGCGGGAACCCCGAGGGTCACAGATACGCAGTATTTT. It is translated as CATSGPGLAGTPRVTDTQYF. The full variable domain, with segments outside the CDR3 supplied by the reference TRBV15 and TRBJ2-3 proteins, appears as DAMVIQNPRYQVTQFGKPVTLSCSQTLNHNVMYWYQQKSSQAPKLLFHYYDKDFNNEADTPDNFQSRRPNTSFCFLDIRSPGLGDTAMYLCATSGPGLAGTPRVTDTQYFGPGTRLTVL.